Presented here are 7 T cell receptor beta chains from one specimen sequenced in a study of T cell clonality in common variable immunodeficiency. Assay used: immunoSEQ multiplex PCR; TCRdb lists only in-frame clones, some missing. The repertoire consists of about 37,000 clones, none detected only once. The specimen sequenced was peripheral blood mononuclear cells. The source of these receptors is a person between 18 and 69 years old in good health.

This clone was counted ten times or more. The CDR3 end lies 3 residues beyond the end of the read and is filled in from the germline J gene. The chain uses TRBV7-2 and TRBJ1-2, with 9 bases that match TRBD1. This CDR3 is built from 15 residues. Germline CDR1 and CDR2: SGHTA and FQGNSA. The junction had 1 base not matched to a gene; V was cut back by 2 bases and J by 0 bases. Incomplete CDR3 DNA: TGTGCCAGCAGCTTACGGACAGGGGCTAACTATGGC. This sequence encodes CASSLRTGANYG. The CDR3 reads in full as CASSLRTGANYGYTF.

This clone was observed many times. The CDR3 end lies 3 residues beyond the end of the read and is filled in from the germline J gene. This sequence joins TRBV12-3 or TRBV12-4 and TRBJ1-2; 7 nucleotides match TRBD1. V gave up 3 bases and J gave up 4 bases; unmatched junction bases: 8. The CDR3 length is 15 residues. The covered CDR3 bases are TGTGCCAGCAGTTTGGGTCAGGGGGTAGGCTATGGC. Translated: CASSLGQGVGYG. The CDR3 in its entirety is CASSLGQGVGYGYTF.

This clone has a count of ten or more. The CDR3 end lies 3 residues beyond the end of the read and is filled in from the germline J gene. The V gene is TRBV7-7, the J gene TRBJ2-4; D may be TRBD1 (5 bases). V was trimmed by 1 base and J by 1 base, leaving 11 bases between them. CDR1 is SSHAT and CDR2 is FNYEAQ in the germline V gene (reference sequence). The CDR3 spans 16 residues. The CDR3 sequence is CASSLEGVSAKNIQYF. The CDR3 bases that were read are TGTGCCAGCAGCTTAGAAGGGGTTAGCGCCAAAAACATT.

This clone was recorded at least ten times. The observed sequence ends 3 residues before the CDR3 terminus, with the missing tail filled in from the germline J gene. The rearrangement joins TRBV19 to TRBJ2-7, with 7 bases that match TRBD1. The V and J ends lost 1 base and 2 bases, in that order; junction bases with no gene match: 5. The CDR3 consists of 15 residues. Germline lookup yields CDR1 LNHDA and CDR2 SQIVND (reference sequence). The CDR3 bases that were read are TGTGCCAGTAGTATAGGAGGCAGGGGGACCTACGAG. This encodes CASSIGGRGTYE. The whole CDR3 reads CASSIGGRGTYEQYF.

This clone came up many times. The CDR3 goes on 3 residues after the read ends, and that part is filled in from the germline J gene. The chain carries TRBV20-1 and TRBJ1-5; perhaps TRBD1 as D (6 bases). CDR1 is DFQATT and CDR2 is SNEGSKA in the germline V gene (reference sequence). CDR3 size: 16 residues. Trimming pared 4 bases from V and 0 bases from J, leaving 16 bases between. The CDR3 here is CSATRQVLLSNQPQHF. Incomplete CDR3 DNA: TGCAGTGCTACCCGACAGGTTCTGCTTAGCAATCAGCCC.

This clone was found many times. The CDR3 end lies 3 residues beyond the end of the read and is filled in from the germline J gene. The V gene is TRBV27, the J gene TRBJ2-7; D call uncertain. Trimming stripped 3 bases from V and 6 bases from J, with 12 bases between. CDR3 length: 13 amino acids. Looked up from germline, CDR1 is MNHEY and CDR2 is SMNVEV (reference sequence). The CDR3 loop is CASSFTEKGEQYF. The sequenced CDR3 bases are TGTGCCAGCAGTTTTACGGAGAAGGGCGAG.

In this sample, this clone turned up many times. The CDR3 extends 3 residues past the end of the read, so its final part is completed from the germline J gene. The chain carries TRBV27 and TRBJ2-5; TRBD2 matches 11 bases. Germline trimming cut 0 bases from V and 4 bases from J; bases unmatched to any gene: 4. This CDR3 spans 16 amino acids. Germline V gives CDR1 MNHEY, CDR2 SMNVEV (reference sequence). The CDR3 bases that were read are TGTGCCAGCAGTTTATCGAGACTAGCGGGACGAGAGACC. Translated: CASSLSRLAGRET. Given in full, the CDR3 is CASSLSRLAGRETQYF.